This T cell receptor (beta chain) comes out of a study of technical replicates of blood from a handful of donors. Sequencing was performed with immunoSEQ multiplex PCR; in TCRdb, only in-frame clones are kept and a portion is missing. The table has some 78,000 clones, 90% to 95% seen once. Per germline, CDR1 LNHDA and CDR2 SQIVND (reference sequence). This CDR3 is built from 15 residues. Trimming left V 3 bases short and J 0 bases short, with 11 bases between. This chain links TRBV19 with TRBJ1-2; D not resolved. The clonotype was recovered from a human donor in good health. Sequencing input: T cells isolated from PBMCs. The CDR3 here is CASSIFGSTNYGYTF. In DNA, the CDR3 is TGTGCCAGTAGTATCTTCGGGAGTACTAACTATGGCTACACCTTC.